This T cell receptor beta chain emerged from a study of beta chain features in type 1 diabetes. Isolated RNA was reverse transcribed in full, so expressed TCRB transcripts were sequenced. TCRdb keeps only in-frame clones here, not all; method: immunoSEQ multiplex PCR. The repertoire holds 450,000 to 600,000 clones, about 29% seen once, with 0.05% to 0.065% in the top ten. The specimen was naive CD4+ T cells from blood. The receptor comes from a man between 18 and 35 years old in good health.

The CDR3 loop is CASSVGQDSYYEQYF. CDR3 nucleotide sequence: TGTGCCAGCAGCGTAGGGCAGGACTCCTACTACGAGCAGTACTTC. This chain uses TRBV9 with TRBJ2-7, with D maybe TRBD2 (5 bases). The V and J ends lost 0 bases and 3 bases respectively, with 13 bases between them. This CDR3 comprises 15 residues. The germline gives CDR1 SGDLS, CDR2 YYNGEE.